What follows is one T cell receptor (beta chain) and its context. Antigen: not known. This CDR3 has 15 amino acids. Germline V lookup: CDR1 KGHSH, CDR2 LQKENI. These data originate in a study of T cells expressing NK-cell markers. General study results and limits: There were a handful of donors in whom these clonotypes also led the CD3+CD56-NKG2C+ fraction.

TCRdb reprocessed the 5' RACE reads, keeping one entry per CDR3 protein, no DNA. In total, the table holds almost 450,000 distinct CDR3 sequences. Sequencing was carried out using blood T cells: a sorted CD56 or NKG2C T cell subset, CD4+ or CD8+ T cells, or bulk PBMC T cells (not recorded which). The source is a woman between 18 and 69 years old in good health. The rearrangement joins TRBV18 to TRBJ2-3; as DNA is missing, the TRBD2 call by TCRdb cannot be tested. The CDR3 loop reads CASSPLRGGQSPQYF.